The sequence of this T cell receptor (beta chain) was determined in a study of blood T cell repertoires in COVID-19. The data were produced by immunoSEQ multiplex PCR, yet TCRdb's version contains in-frame clones alone and is incomplete. The data hold roughly 200,000 clones, with about 91% observed a single time. The origin of this receptor is a man younger than 35 with acute COVID-19. The material sequenced was PBMCs or T cells enriched from blood (not recorded which).

CDR3 nucleotides: TGTGCCAGCAGCTCCCGACTAGCGGGCACAGATACGCAGTATTTT. Encoded protein: CASSSRLAGTDTQYF. The V and J genes are TRBV7-2 and TRBJ2-3; TRBD2 agrees at 9 bases. The CDR3 is 15 residues long. Per germline, CDR1 SGHTA and CDR2 FQGNSA. J was trimmed by 1 base and V by 4 bases; bases with no gene match: 3.